Each of the 2 T cell receptor beta chains below was sequenced from the same sample in a study of T cell changes during pregnancy in multiple sclerosis. The data were produced by immunoSEQ multiplex PCR, yet TCRdb's version contains in-frame clones alone and is incomplete. The data show fewer than 40,000 clones, 90% seen once. This specimen was CD4+ T cells from peripheral blood mononuclear cells, taken in the first trimester of pregnancy. Receptors were obtained from a female donor in good health, enrolled as a control in a pregnancy study.

The chain joins TRBV19 to TRBJ2-4, with TRBD1 matching over 10 bases. The CDR3 runs to 20 residues. CDR1 is LNHDA, CDR2 SQIVND, per germline (reference sequence). The junction had 14 bases not matched to a gene; V was cut back by 3 bases and J by 0 bases. The CDR3 DNA sequence: TGTGCCAGTAGTATGGCGGACAGGGGGGTTGGGTACTTAGCCAAAAACATTCAGTACTTC. Translation gives CASSMADRGVGYLAKNIQYF.

This chain joins TRBV18 and TRBJ2-7; weak D call: TRBD1 (6 bases). Germline CDR1 reads KGHSH; CDR2 reads LQKENI. V shed 2 bases and J shed 3 bases, with 8 bases lying between them. CDR3 length: 13 residues. The CDR3 DNA follows: TGTGCCAGCTCACCAAACAGGGACTACGAGCAGTACTTC. Translating gives CASSPNRDYEQYF.